A single T cell receptor beta chain is shown here with its context. The antigen remains undetermined. These data belong to a study of T cells expressing NK-cell markers. The overall study: The study drew TCR beta repertoires from sorted CD3+CD56+NKG2C+, CD3+CD56+NKG2C- and CD3+CD56-NKG2C+ T cells. Seven of the eight sequenced donors were HCMV-seropositive; one was seronegative. Overall study findings and caveats: Dominant NKG2C+ clonotype frequencies of 1.0-7.0% of CD8+ T cells were measured in several donors. Whether the expanded NKG2C+ T cell clones recognized HCMV remained unclear.

TCRdb re-called the 5' RACE reads and gives one entry per CDR3 protein, without DNA. With roughly 180,000 distinct CDR3 sequences in the sample, the ten largest clones hold around 20%. The CDR3 is made up of 17 amino acids. Per the germline V gene, CDR1 is SSHAT and CDR2 is FNYEAQ (reference sequence). This TCR derives from a woman aged 18-69 years in good health. The chain has TRBV7-7 and TRBJ2-2; with no DNA, the TCRdb D assignment of TRBD2 cannot be verified. Sample: blood T cells: a sorted CD56 or NKG2C T cell subset, CD4+ or CD8+ T cells, or bulk PBMC T cells (not recorded which). The CDR3 protein is CASSLVVLAGDTGELFF.